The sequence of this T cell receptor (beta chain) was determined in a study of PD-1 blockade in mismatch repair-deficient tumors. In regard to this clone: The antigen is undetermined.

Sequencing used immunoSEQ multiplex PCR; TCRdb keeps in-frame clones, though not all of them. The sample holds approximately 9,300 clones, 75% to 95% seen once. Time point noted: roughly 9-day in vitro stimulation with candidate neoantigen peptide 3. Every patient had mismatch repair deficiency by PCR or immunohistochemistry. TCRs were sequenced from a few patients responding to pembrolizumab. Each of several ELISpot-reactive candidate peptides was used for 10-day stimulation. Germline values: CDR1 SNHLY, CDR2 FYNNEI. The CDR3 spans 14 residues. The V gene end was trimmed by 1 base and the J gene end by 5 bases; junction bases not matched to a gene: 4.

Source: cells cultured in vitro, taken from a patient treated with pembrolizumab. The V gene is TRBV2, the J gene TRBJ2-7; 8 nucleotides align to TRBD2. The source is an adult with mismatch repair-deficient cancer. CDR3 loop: CASSEEREGHEQYF. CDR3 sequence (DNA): TGTGCCAGCAGTGAAGAACGGGAGGGCCACGAGCAGTACTTC. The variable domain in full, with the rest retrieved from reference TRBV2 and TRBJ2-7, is EPEVTQTPSHQVTQMGQEVILRCVPISNHLYFYWYRQILGQKVEFLVSFYNNEISEKSEIFDDQFSVERPDGSNFTLKIRSTKLEDSAMYFCASSEEREGHEQYFGPGTRLTVT.